The 21 T cell receptor beta chains in this list originate from one sample, sequenced in a study of blood T cell repertoires in COVID-19. The protocol was immunoSEQ multiplex PCR, while the TCRdb copy is restricted to in-frame clones and leaves out a portion. The sample contains 150,000 to 200,000 clones, approximately 85% of which appear only once. Sample: PBMCs or T cells enriched from blood (not recorded which). These receptors were collected from a young woman who had recovered from COVID-19.

This chain links TRBV7-2 with TRBJ2-7, with a possible D match to TRBD1 (5 bases). CDR1 and CDR2 (germline): SGHTA, FQGNSA. Trimming left V 1 base short and J 5 bases short, with 15 bases between. This CDR3 is 15 amino acids long. Here the CDR3 reads CASSLDPRQWDEQYF. CDR3 DNA: TGTGCCAGCAGCTTAGATCCCCGACAGTGGGACGAGCAGTACTTC.

This clone came up once. This chain links TRBV11-2 with TRBJ2-7; D is possibly TRBD2 (5 bases). The CDR3 is made up of 12 amino acids. V dropped 5 bases and J dropped 6 bases, with 11 bases sitting between them. Germline CDR1 SGHAT, CDR2 FQNNGV. This CDR3 is CASSPGVFEQYF. Written as DNA, the CDR3 is TGTGCCAGCAGCCCCGGGGTATTCGAGCAGTACTTC.

This clone was counted between two and nine times. The genes are TRBV2 and TRBJ1-1; D unresolved. This CDR3 contains 12 residues. The V gene lost 5 bases and the J gene lost 7 bases, with 11 bases spanning the gap. Germline lookup yields CDR1 SNHLY and CDR2 FYNNEI. The CDR3 coding sequence is TGTGCCAGCAGTCAGGACTGGGGTGAAGCTTTCTTT. Encoded protein: CASSQDWGEAFF.

This chain joins TRBV5-6 and TRBJ1-1, with 7 positions matching TRBD1. This CDR3 comprises 12 residues. Germline V lookup: CDR1 SGHDT, CDR2 YYEEEE. Losses at the gene ends were 4 bases for V and 8 bases for J; bases not matched to a gene: 5. DNA of the CDR3: TGTGCCAGCAGCCGCCAGGACAGGGAAGCTTTCTTT. As protein: CASSRQDREAFF.

The J gene is TRBJ1-2, the V gene TRBV19; no clear D gene. The CDR3 is 16 amino acids. V was cut by 3 bases and J by 0 bases, with 14 bases left in between. The V gene's germline CDR1 is LNHDA and CDR2 SQIVND (reference sequence). In nucleotides, the CDR3 is TGTGCCAGTAGTATGGAGACACTAGCTACTAACTATGGCTACACCTTC. This gives the protein CASSMETLATNYGYTF.

This clone occurred once. V usage is TRBV7-8 and J usage is TRBJ1-4; D is possibly TRBD1 (5 bases). Trimming cost V 6 bases and J 0 bases, with 20 bases left between them. Germline values: CDR1 SGHVS, CDR2 FQNEAQ. CDR3 length: 18 residues. The CDR3 DNA reads as TGTGCCAGCAGGTCTAGCGCGGGACGGAGGACAACTAATGAAAAACTGTTTTTT. It specifies CASRSSAGRRTTNEKLFF.

This clone has more than one count but fewer than ten. V gene TRBV30 combines with J gene TRBJ2-7; tentative D call: TRBD1 (6 bases). The CDR3 covers 15 residues. Germline V gives CDR1 GTSNPN, CDR2 SVGIG (reference sequence). The V end was cut by 1 base, the J end by 3 bases, with 16 bases between. The CDR3 DNA sequence: TGTGCCTGGAGTGGCGGTACAGGGAGACTCTACGAGCAGTACTTC. Amino acids: CAWSGGTGRLYEQYF.

The chain is built from TRBV7-8 and TRBJ1-1; 9 nucleotides match TRBD1. This CDR3 is built from 17 residues. CDR1 and CDR2 (germline): SGHVS, FQNEAQ. V trimming: 5 bases; J trimming: 1 base; junction bases outside the gene matches: 11. The CDR3 bases are TGTGCCAGCAGCCCAGACAGGGGGGGCGCACGGAACACTGAAGCTTTCTTT. Protein product: CASSPDRGGARNTEAFF.

The chain uses TRBV27 and TRBJ2-3, with 8 bases matching TRBD2. Germline V gives CDR1 MNHEY, CDR2 SMNVEV (reference sequence). Unmatched junction bases numbered 9, after V lost 8 bases and J lost 2 bases. CDR3 length: 15 residues. The CDR3 loop is CASLRGGSTTDTQYF. CDR3 in DNA: TGTGCCAGCCTCCGGGGGGGGTCCACCACAGATACGCAGTATTTT.

The chain has TRBV30 and TRBJ1-1, with 7 bases lining up with TRBD1. Trimming cost V 7 bases and J 0 bases; bases outside gene matches: 5. This CDR3 has 13 amino acids. Germline V gene data show CDR1 as GTSNPN and CDR2 as SVGIG (reference sequence). The CDR3 is CASRDSLNTEAFF. DNA of the CDR3: TGTGCCTCACGGGACAGCCTGAACACTGAAGCTTTCTTT. Full variable domain (outside the CDR3, taken from reference TRBV30 and TRBJ1-1): SQTIHQWPATLVQPVGSPLSLECTVEGTSNPNLYWYRQAAGRGLQLLFYSVGIGQISSEVPQNLSASRPQDRQFILSSKKLLLSDSGFYLCASRDSLNTEAFFGQGTRLTVV.

The J gene is TRBJ1-1, the V gene TRBV2, with D hard to call. The V end lost 7 bases, the J end lost 5 bases, and 17 bases lay between the germline ends. The CDR3 covers 14 residues. Germline CDR1 and CDR2: SNHLY and FYNNEI. CDR3 amino acids: CASTVGSGRTEAFF. In DNA, the CDR3 is TGTGCCAGCACGGTTGGTTCAGGTCGTACTGAAGCTTTCTTT.

This clone was detected only once. The gene calls are TRBV4-3 and TRBJ2-3; TRBD2 matches 8 bases. V trimming: 0 bases; J trimming: 3 bases; junction bases outside the gene matches: 8. Germline V gives CDR1 LGHNA, CDR2 YSLEER. The CDR3 is 17 residues long. Here the CDR3 reads CASSQDLTAGETDTQYF. CDR3 nucleotide sequence: TGCGCCAGCAGCCAAGACCTCACAGCGGGGGAGACAGATACGCAGTATTTT.

The chain is built from TRBV28 and TRBJ2-3; TRBD1 matches at 7 bases. Germline loops: CDR1 MDHEN, CDR2 SYDVKM. The CDR3 consists of 12 residues. Trimming removed 6 bases from V and 12 bases from J; junction bases left unmatched: 9. The CDR3 region is CASRGPQGQQYF. The CDR3 nucleotides read TGTGCCAGCAGGGGGCCACAGGGGCAACAGTATTTT.

Only one count was recorded for this clone. The rearrangement links TRBV18 to TRBJ1-1; no definite D call. This CDR3 comprises 15 residues. Germline lookup yields CDR1 KGHSH and CDR2 LQKENI. Trimming cost V 3 bases and J 2 bases, with 13 bases left between them. In DNA, the CDR3 is TGTGCCAGCTCACCTTCCCGATCCACTAACACTGAAGCTTTCTTT. Protein product: CASSPSRSTNTEAFF. Looking up the rest from reference TRBV18 and TRBJ1-1 gives the full variable domain: NAGVMQNPRHLVRRRGQEARLRCSPMKGHSHVYWYRQLPEEGLKFMVYLQKENIIDESGMPKERFSAEFPKEGPSILRIQQVVRGDSAAYFCASSPSRSTNTEAFFGQGTRLTVV.

The genes are TRBV24-1 and TRBJ1-2; 8 bases are shared with TRBD1. The CDR3 totals 13 residues. Germline V CDR1 and CDR2: KGHDR, SFDVKD. V lost 7 bases and J lost 8; bases outside the gene matches: 8. The CDR3 is CATRSQGAEGYTF. CDR3 nucleotides: TGTGCCACCAGGAGTCAGGGGGCGGAGGGCTACACCTTC.

This chain uses TRBV7-2 with TRBJ2-1; TRBD1 aligns across 7 bases. V shed 5 bases, J shed 3 bases, and the junction held 7 bases outside the gene matches. The CDR3 has 15 residues. CDR1 and CDR2 (germline): SGHTA, FQGNSA. The CDR3 DNA reads as TGTGCCAGCAGCGCTGACGGACAGGTCTACAATGAGCAGTTCTTC. Protein sequence: CASSADGQVYNEQFF.

This clone was observed a few times. V and J are TRBV9 and TRBJ1-1; 9 nucleotides line up with TRBD1. Germline loops: CDR1 SGDLS, CDR2 YYNGEE. The junction had 2 bases not matched to a gene; V was cut back by 5 bases and J by 3 bases. The CDR3 runs to 13 residues. The CDR3 nucleotides read TGTGCCAGCAGTAGGACAGGGGACACTGAAGCTTTCTTT. Residues: CASSRTGDTEAFF.

J is TRBJ2-1 and V is TRBV7-2, with D perhaps TRBD2 (6 bases). The CDR3 extends over 15 amino acids. Germline V gene data show CDR1 as SGHTA and CDR2 as FQGNSA. Deletions cut 5 bases from V and 2 bases from J, with 13 bases between. In DNA, the CDR3 is TGTGCCAGCAGCCTTAGCGGTCTTACCTACAATGAGCAGTTCTTC. It yields the protein CASSLSGLTYNEQFF.

This clone was seen only once. The chain recombines TRBV2 with TRBJ2-2, with TRBD1 matching over 8 bases. The length of the CDR3 is 17 residues. Trimming removed 1 base from V and 5 bases from J; junction bases left unmatched: 9. The germline CDR1 and CDR2 sequences are SNHLY and FYNNEI. Here the CDR3 DNA reads TGTGCCAGCAGTGAAGGGACTGGAACAGGGGGAACCGGGGAGCTGTTTTTT. Translated: CASSEGTGTGGTGELFF.

The chain carries TRBV7-6 and TRBJ2-5; TRBD1 might be the D (5 bases). Germline V gene data show CDR1 as SGHVS and CDR2 as FNYEAQ. The germline V and J ends were trimmed by 3 bases and 5 bases, with 7 bases remaining between them. The CDR3 runs to 12 residues. DNA of the CDR3: TGTGCCAGCAGCTTTCAGGGTGAGACCCAGTACTTC. The encoded protein is CASSFQGETQYF.

This clone has just a few counts. This chain joins TRBV6-5 and TRBJ1-1; TRBD1 agrees at 9 bases. The germline V gene encodes CDR1 MNHEY and CDR2 SVGAGI. This CDR3 region has 14 residues. J lost 8 bases, V lost 7 bases, and 11 bases had no gene match. DNA of the CDR3: TGTGCCAGCAACCGAGTTCCGGACAGGGGAGAAGCTTTCTTT. This gives the protein CASNRVPDRGEAFF.